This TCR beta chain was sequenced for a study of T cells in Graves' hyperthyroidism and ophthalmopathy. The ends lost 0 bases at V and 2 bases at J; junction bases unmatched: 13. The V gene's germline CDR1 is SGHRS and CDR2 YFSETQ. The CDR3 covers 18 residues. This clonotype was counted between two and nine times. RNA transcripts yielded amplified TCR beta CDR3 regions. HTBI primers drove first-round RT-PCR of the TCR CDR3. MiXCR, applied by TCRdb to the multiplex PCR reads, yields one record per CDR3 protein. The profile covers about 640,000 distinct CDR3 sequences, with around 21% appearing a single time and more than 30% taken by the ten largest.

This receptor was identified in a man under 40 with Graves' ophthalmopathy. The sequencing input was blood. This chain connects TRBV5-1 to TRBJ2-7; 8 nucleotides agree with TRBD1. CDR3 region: CASSLGVLGRQGTYEQYF. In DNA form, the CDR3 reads TGCGCCAGCAGCTTGGGGGTACTCGGGAGACAGGGGACCTACGAGCAGTACTTC.